The rows below give T cell receptor beta chains drawn from one sample of a study of CD8 T cells in ankylosing spondylitis. A single record per CDR3 protein comes from TCRdb applying MiXCR to the 5' RACE reads. The table records around 90,000 distinct CDR3 sequences, around 30% of them present only once. The source material was blood, either unsorted or a sorted T cell fraction (not recorded which). All receptors come from a male donor with ankylosing spondylitis or in good health (not recorded which). The CDR3 runs from the conserved cysteine through the conserved F or W. The D gene is left open where the match is weak. The size of a clone is reported for some rows only, either as once, few or many, or as a class for expanded clones.

clone size: few
J gene: TRBJ1-1
D gene: TRBD1
V gene: TRBV5-1
CDR3 protein: CASSNQGGTEAFF
CDR3 DNA: TGCGCCAGCAGCAACCAGGGGGGCACTGAAGCTTTCTTT

clone size: NA
J gene: TRBJ2-2
D gene: NA
V gene: TRBV20-1
CDR3 protein: CSARDLTLGTGELFF
CDR3 DNA: TGCAGTGCTAGAGATCTGACTTTAGGGACCGGGGAGCTGTTTTTT

clone size: NA
J gene: TRBJ1-1
D gene: TRBD1
V gene: TRBV27
CDR3 protein: CAIRQGANTEAFF
CDR3 DNA: TGTGCCATCCGACAGGGTGCGAACACTGAAGCTTTCTTT

clone size: NA
J gene: TRBJ1-1
D gene: TRBD1
V gene: TRBV18
CDR3 protein: CASSLRQGQNTEAFF
CDR3 DNA: TGTGCCAGCTCACTTAGACAGGGTCAGAACACTGAAGCTTTCTTT

clone size: few
J gene: TRBJ1-5
D gene: NA
V gene: TRBV5-1
CDR3 protein: CASSLDGMQPQHF
CDR3 DNA: TGCGCCAGCAGCTTGGACGGGATGCAGCCCCAGCATTTT

clone size: few
J gene: TRBJ1-5
D gene: NA
V gene: TRBV12-3/TRBV12-4
CDR3 protein: CATSPGGHQPQHF
CDR3 DNA: TGTGCCACCTCACCCGGGGGACATCAGCCCCAGCATTTT

clone size: NA
J gene: TRBJ2-2
D gene: NA
V gene: TRBV20-1
CDR3 protein: CSALGQWNTGELFF
CDR3 DNA: TGCAGTGCTCTGGGACAATGGAACACCGGGGAGCTGTTTTTT

clone size: few
J gene: TRBJ1-4
D gene: TRBD1
V gene: TRBV5-1
CDR3 protein: CASSPQGATNEKLFF
CDR3 DNA: TGCGCCAGCAGCCCGCAGGGGGCAACTAATGAAAAACTGTTTTTT

clone size: few
J gene: TRBJ2-1
D gene: NA
V gene: TRBV5-1
CDR3 protein: CASSRDGNNEQFF
CDR3 DNA: TGCGCCAGCAGTCGGGACGGAAACAATGAGCAGTTCTTC

clone size: NA
J gene: TRBJ2-5
D gene: NA
V gene: TRBV7-9
CDR3 protein: CASSPGGPYLKTQYF
CDR3 DNA: TGTGCCAGCAGCCCTGGGGGGCCATATCTGAAGACCCAGTACTTC

clone size: few
J gene: TRBJ1-4
D gene: NA
V gene: TRBV7-3
CDR3 protein: CASSPAPNEKLFF
CDR3 DNA: TGTGCCAGCAGCCCGGCCCCCAATGAAAAACTGTTTTTT

clone size: NA
J gene: TRBJ1-6
D gene: NA
V gene: TRBV5-1
CDR3 protein: CASSWGGDHSPLHF
CDR3 DNA: TGCGCCAGCAGCTGGGGGGGAGATCATTCACCCCTCCACTTT

clone size: NA
J gene: TRBJ1-1
D gene: NA
V gene: TRBV18
CDR3 protein: CASSPGHREGEAFF
CDR3 DNA: TGTGCCAGCTCACCGGGACACAGGGAAGGTGAAGCTTTCTTT

clone size: NA
J gene: TRBJ1-2
D gene: NA
V gene: TRBV7-3
CDR3 protein: CTSSPRVREVHGYTF
CDR3 DNA: TGTACCAGCAGCCCCCGGGTCAGGGAAGTACATGGCTACACCTTC

clone size: few
J gene: TRBJ2-1
D gene: NA
V gene: TRBV5-1
CDR3 protein: CASSHKGPSSNEQFF
CDR3 DNA: TGCGCCAGCAGCCACAAGGGGCCTAGCAGCAATGAGCAGTTCTTC

clone size: NA
J gene: TRBJ2-1
D gene: NA
V gene: TRBV20-1
CDR3 protein: CSASDTLMGGEQFF
CDR3 DNA: TGCAGTGCTAGCGACACCCTAATGGGGGGTGAGCAGTTCTTC

clone size: NA
J gene: TRBJ2-1
D gene: TRBD2
V gene: TRBV11-2
CDR3 protein: CASSLSSGGGAGEQFF
CDR3 DNA: TGTGCCAGCAGCTTGTCATCAGGCGGGGGGGCCGGTGAGCAGTTCTTC

clone size: once
J gene: TRBJ1-6
D gene: NA
V gene: TRBV7-9
CDR3 protein: CASSFGSAYNSPLHF
CDR3 DNA: TGTGCCAGCAGCTTTGGGTCGGCATATAATTCACCCCTCCACTTT

clone size: NA
J gene: TRBJ1-1
D gene: TRBD1
V gene: TRBV5-8
CDR3 protein: CASSLTGGLTEAFF
CDR3 DNA: TGTGCCAGCAGCTTGACAGGGGGGTTGACTGAAGCTTTCTTT

clone size: few
J gene: TRBJ1-1
D gene: NA
V gene: TRBV6-5
CDR3 protein: CASSYQGLMNTEAFF
CDR3 DNA: TGTGCCAGCAGCTACCAGGGGCTAATGAACACTGAAGCTTTCTTT

clone size: many
J gene: TRBJ1-1
D gene: NA
V gene: TRBV15
CDR3 protein: CATSLPGGEAFF
CDR3 DNA: TGTGCCACCTCGCTCCCGGGGGGCGAAGCTTTCTTT

clone size: NA
J gene: TRBJ1-2
D gene: NA
V gene: TRBV5-1
CDR3 protein: CASSLAGTAYGYTF
CDR3 DNA: TGCGCCAGCAGCTTGGCAGGGACGGCCTATGGCTACACCTTC

clone size: many
J gene: TRBJ2-5
D gene: NA
V gene: TRBV7-9
CDR3 protein: CASSFGVGGLQETQYF
CDR3 DNA: TGTGCCAGCAGCTTCGGCGTGGGGGGCCTCCAAGAGACCCAGTACTTC

clone size: NA
J gene: TRBJ2-3
D gene: NA
V gene: TRBV29-1
CDR3 protein: CSVDLYPQYF
CDR3 DNA: TGCAGCGTTGACTTATATCCGCAGTATTTT

clone size: NA
J gene: TRBJ1-2
D gene: TRBD1
V gene: TRBV20-1
CDR3 protein: CSARDAGTGGHGYTF
CDR3 DNA: TGCAGTGCTAGAGATGCCGGGACAGGGGGCCATGGCTACACCTTC